The 20 T cell receptor beta chains listed next were all sequenced from one sample in a study of tumor and adjacent non-tumor tissue in lung cancer. This sample's RNA came from whole unsorted tissue. Distant lung tissue was collected more than 3 cm away from the tumor edge. A modified ARM-PCR protocol with three rounds of nested PCR amplified TCRbeta. MiXCR, run by TCRdb on the multiplex PCR reads, gives a single entry per CDR3 protein. The sample contains 47,000 or so distinct CDR3 sequences, about 68% of which appear only once. Sequencing used distant non-tumor lung tissue. The receptors derive from a woman in her seventies with non-small cell lung cancer.

For this clonotype: One end of the junction fails to match germline, which may point to a read error. The gene calls are TRBV6-4 and TRBJ1-1, with TRBD1 as a possible D gene (5 bases). The CDR3 totals 13 residues. Germline V gene data show CDR1 as MRHNA and CDR2 as SNTAGT. The CDR3 DNA is TGCGCCAGCAATGACGGGGACGGGACCGAAGCTTTCTTT. It specifies CASNDGDGTEAFF.

Note on this clonotype: At one end, the junction sequence differs from germline, possibly due to a read error. The CDR3 DNA follows: TGTGCCAGCTGCTTCGAGGGTTCACCCCTCCACTTT. Residues: CASCFEGSPLHF. The gene calls are TRBV7-9 and TRBJ1-6; D is undetermined. Germline V gene lookup returns CDR1 SEHNR and CDR2 FQNEAQ (reference sequence). This CDR3 is built from 12 residues.

This clonotype showed up many times. This chain links TRBV20-1 with TRBJ1-5; TRBD1 matches 8 bases. V lost 6 bases, J lost 5 bases, and 6 bases stayed unmatched. The CDR3 consists of 13 residues. CDR1 is DFQATT, CDR2 SNEGSKA, per germline (reference sequence). The DNA of the CDR3 is TGCAGTGCGGAACAGGGGGACTATCAGCCCCAGCATTTT. Its protein product is CSAEQGDYQPQHF.

The sample holds many counts of this clonotype. This chain connects TRBV28 to TRBJ2-2, with 7 bases matching TRBD2. Germline trimming cut 8 bases from V and 5 bases from J; bases unmatched to any gene: 5. The germline V gene encodes CDR1 MDHEN and CDR2 SYDVKM. This CDR3 contains 13 residues. The CDR3: CASGRAVTGELFF. The DNA for the CDR3 is TGTGCCAGCGGGAGGGCCGTGACCGGGGAGCTGTTTTTT.

This clonotype was seen only a few times. The CDR3 does not end in the conserved phenylalanine or tryptophan, so this is likely a read error. The chain is built from TRBV28 and TRBJ1-3, with TRBD1 identical over 9 bases. Germline loops: CDR1 MDHEN, CDR2 SYDVKM. J lost 0 bases, V lost 9 bases, and 15 bases had no gene match. This CDR3 comprises 18 residues. CDR3 DNA sequence: TGTGCCAGGAGCCAAAGGGACAGGGAGGCTTTCTCTGGAAACACCATATATTTA. It is translated as CARSQRDREAFSGNTIYL.

Comments on this clonotype: Germline is not matched at one junction end, which may reflect a read error. This chain uses TRBV11-1 with TRBJ1-1; the D gene is possibly TRBD1 (6 bases). Germline CDR1 is SGHAT and CDR2 is FQDESV (reference sequence). This CDR3 has 16 amino acids. This chain's CDR3 is CANSLAGGPGGPGAFF. CDR3 in DNA: TGTGCCAACAGCTTGGCGGGGGGGCCTGGGGGCCCTGGAGCTTTCTTT. Full variable domain (missing parts from reference TRBV11-1 and TRBJ1-1): EAEVAQSPRYKITEKSQAVAFWCDPISGHATLYWYRQILGQGPELLVQFQDESVVDDSQLPKDRFSAERLKGVDSTLKIQPAELGDSAMYLCANSLAGGPGGPGAFFGQGTRLTVV.

The chain uses TRBV11-2 and TRBJ2-1; the match to TRBD2 covers 10 bases. The CDR3 loop spans 16 amino acids. Germline loops: CDR1 SGHAT, CDR2 FQNNGV. V lost 0 bases and J lost 9; bases outside the gene matches: 8. The CDR3 reads CASSLDRASGGVEQFF. The DNA of the CDR3 is TGTGCCAGCAGCTTAGATCGAGCTAGCGGGGGAGTTGAGCAGTTCTTC.

This chain links TRBV12-3 or TRBV12-4 with TRBJ1-1; D gene uncertain. The CDR3 is 13 amino acids. The CDR3 nucleotides read TGTACCACCAGTCAGGCTAAGAACACTGAAGCTTTCTTT. Translating gives CTTSQAKNTEAFF.

The genes are TRBV29-1 and TRBJ1-4; no firm D call. With 5 bases removed from V and 7 bases from J, the gap between germline ends came to 14 bases. The CDR3 consists of 13 residues. CDR1 and CDR2 (germline): SQVTM, ANQGSEA. The CDR3 is CSVISSSSEKLFF. As DNA, the CDR3 is TGCAGCGTTATATCCTCTTCTAGTGAAAAACTGTTTTTT.

This clonotype was detected many times. This rearrangement joins TRBV5-1 to TRBJ2-2; 10 nucleotides agree with TRBD2. The J segment lost 3 bases and the V segment lost 7 bases, leaving 3 bases of the junction unmatched. This CDR3 is built from 14 residues. Per the germline V gene, CDR1 is SGHRS and CDR2 is YFSETQ. The CDR3 region is CASGTSADTGELFF. The CDR3 DNA sequence: TGCGCCAGCGGGACTAGCGCTGACACCGGGGAGCTGTTTTTT.

Of note for this clonotype: This may come from a read error, since a much larger clone is one base off. The chain joins TRBV28 to TRBJ1-2; D gene ambiguous. The CDR3 contains 14 residues. The germline gives CDR1 MDHEN, CDR2 SYDVKM. V lost 3 bases, J lost 4 bases, and 12 bases lay in between. CDR3 in amino acids: CASSFSGWSYGYTF. CDR3 DNA sequence: TGTGCCAGCAGTTTCTCAGGATGGAGCTATGGCTACACCTTC.

This clonotype has just one count. One junction end disagrees with the germline gene, perhaps due to a read error. V gene TRBV4-1 combines with J gene TRBJ2-3; a weak D match, TRBD2 (6 bases). Germline CDR1 MGHRA, CDR2 YSYEKL. CDR3 length: 15 amino acids. CDR3: CANSQEERRADTHYF. CDR3 bases: TGCGCCAACAGCCAAGAGGAGCGGAGGGCAGATACGCACTATTTT.

As concerns this clonotype: The junction departs from the called germline gene at one end, perhaps through a read error. The CDR3 bases are TGTGCCAGCAGCTTAGATTTTGGGCTAACGAAAAGCATAGATACGCAGTATTTT. Its protein product is CASSLDFGLTKSIDTQYF. The gene calls are TRBV11-1 and TRBJ2-3; unclear D gene. CDR1 and CDR2 from the germline V gene are SGHAT and FQDESV (reference sequence). The CDR3 has 18 amino acids. Drawing the rest from reference TRBV11-1 and TRBJ2-3, the complete variable domain is EAEVAQSPRYKITEKSQAVAFWCDPISGHATLYWYRQILGQGPELLVQFQDESVVDDSQLPKDRFSAERLKGVDSTLKIQPAELGDSAMYLCASSLDFGLTKSIDTQYFGPGTRLTVL.

Concerning this clonotype: An end of the junction does not agree with germline; a read error may underlie this. The CDR3 nucleotides read TGTAGCATTGCAAATAGCGGGAATGAGCAGTTCTTC. Its translation is CSIANSGNEQFF. The chain couples TRBV29-1 to TRBJ2-1; 7 bases are shared with TRBD2. The germline CDR1 and CDR2 sequences are SQVTM and ANQGSEA. This CDR3 region has 12 residues.

The chain uses TRBV4-1 and TRBJ2-7; 13 bases fit TRBD2. The CDR3 has 15 residues. Trimming removed 2 bases from V and 7 bases from J; junction bases left unmatched: 5. The germline V gene has CDR1 MGHRA and CDR2 YSYEKL. CDR3 sequence reads: CASSQTSGGAQEQYF. The CDR3 coding sequence is TGCGCCAGCAGCCAAACTAGCGGGGGGGCACAAGAGCAGTACTTC.

The V call is TRBV29-1, the J call TRBJ2-7; D call uncertain. Trimming cost V 5 bases and J 7 bases, with 18 bases left between them. The CDR3 has 13 residues. From germline, CDR1 is SQVTM and CDR2 ANQGSEA. The CDR3 sequence: CSVPASGNCEQYF. CDR3 bases: TGCAGCGTTCCCGCCAGTGGGAACTGTGAGCAGTACTTC.

Remarks on this clonotype: One end of the junction varies from germline; a read error may be responsible. The chain is built from TRBV29-1 and TRBJ2-2, with D perhaps given as TRBD1 or TRBD2 (5 bases each). CDR1 and CDR2 from the germline V gene are SQVTM and ANQGSEA. There are 15 residues in the CDR3. The CDR3 nucleotides read TGCAGCGCTCATGAAGACAGTCTTTCTGCCGGGGAGCTGTTCTTT. Protein: CSAHEDSLSAGELFF.

The chain carries TRBV28 and TRBJ2-7, with no clear D. Germline V gene lookup returns CDR1 MDHEN and CDR2 SYDVKM. The CDR3 contains 11 residues. The V gene lost 8 bases and the J gene lost 3 bases, with 8 bases spanning the gap. CDR3 sequence reads: CASGDHYEQYF. The CDR3 nucleotides are TGTGCCAGCGGTGACCACTACGAGCAGTACTTC.

A remark on this clonotype: One end of the junction is discordant with germline, which a read error may explain. The chain combines TRBV28 with TRBJ2-1; D call uncertain. Germline V gene lookup returns CDR1 MDHEN and CDR2 SYDVKM. This CDR3 has 15 residues. The CDR3 region has the DNA TGTGCCAGCAGTCCCACATCTTATGACAACAATGAACAGTTCTTC. This codes for CASSPTSYDNNEQFF.

About this clonotype: Relative to the germline gene, one junction end is altered; a read error may explain this. V gene TRBV20-1 combines with J gene TRBJ2-3, with 7 bases fitting TRBD2. CDR1 DFQATT and CDR2 SNEGSKA come from the germline V gene (reference sequence). The CDR3 extends over 17 amino acids. The DNA of the CDR3 is TGCAATGCTGATTCTAGCGGTGGGGTCCTTGGGGCAGATACGCAGTATTTT. It codes for CNADSSGGVLGADTQYF.